The 5 T cell receptor beta chains in this list originate from one sample, sequenced in a study of beta chain features in type 1 diabetes. These TCRs are of unknown antigen specificity. Every bit of the isolated RNA underwent reverse transcription, so sequencing read expressed TCRB transcripts. Clones were read by immunoSEQ multiplex PCR, and TCRdb kept only the in-frame ones, dropping some. The data contain approximately 360,000 clones, around 12% of them singletons. Findings and caveats of the study: For Type 1 diabetes patients, all four CD4+ subsets carried TCRB CDR3s that were moderately but significantly shorter.

The sample taken for sequencing was naive CD4+ T cells from blood. The receptors originated from a woman aged 18 to 35 with type 1 diabetes.

The chain has TRBV30 and TRBJ2-5; possible D gene TRBD1, 6 bases. Germline CDR1 is GTSNPN and CDR2 is SVGIG (reference sequence). The CDR3 sequence is 12 residues long. The CDR3 region has the DNA TGTGCAGAAGCCGGTGCCAGGGGGACCCAGTACTTC. Translating it yields CAEAGARGTQYF.

Written as DNA, the CDR3 is TGTGCCACCAGCAGGACAGCAACTGCCTACGAGCAGTACTTC. It translates to CATSRTATAYEQYF. This chain connects TRBV15 to TRBJ2-7; a possible D gene is TRBD1 (5 bases). V was clipped by 3 bases and J by 2 bases, with 11 bases between them. CDR3 length equals 14 residues. Per the germline V gene, CDR1 is LNHNV and CDR2 is YYDKDF (reference sequence).

This clone was counted only a few times. The chain recombines TRBV12-5 with TRBJ2-1; TRBD1 matches 8 bases. The CDR3 consists of 16 residues. CDR1 is LGHNT and CDR2 is FRNRAP in the germline V gene. With V trimmed by 4 bases and J by 3 bases, 8 bases remained unmatched. CDR3 nucleotides: TGTGCTAGTGGTTCAGGGGGCCTAGGGGACTACAATGAGCAGTTCTTC. Protein: CASGSGGLGDYNEQFF.

This clone was counted a few times. The rearrangement joins TRBV7-2 to TRBJ1-1; maybe TRBD1 (6 bases). Per germline, CDR1 SGHTA and CDR2 FQGNSA. The CDR3 has 12 residues. V was trimmed by 1 base and J by 10 bases, leaving 10 bases between them. The CDR3 sequence is CASSLGGRGAFF. The CDR3 DNA is TGTGCCAGCAGCTTAGGGGGGCGCGGAGCTTTCTTT.

This clone was seen a few times. This chain links TRBV6-5 with TRBJ2-1; TRBD1 matches at 9 bases. The germline gives CDR1 MNHEY, CDR2 SVGAGI. V was clipped by 6 bases and J by 2 bases; unmatched bases: 5. The CDR3 is made up of 15 amino acids. The CDR3: CASRLDRGTYNEQFF. The CDR3 region has the DNA TGTGCCAGCAGACTGGACAGGGGAACCTACAATGAGCAGTTCTTC.